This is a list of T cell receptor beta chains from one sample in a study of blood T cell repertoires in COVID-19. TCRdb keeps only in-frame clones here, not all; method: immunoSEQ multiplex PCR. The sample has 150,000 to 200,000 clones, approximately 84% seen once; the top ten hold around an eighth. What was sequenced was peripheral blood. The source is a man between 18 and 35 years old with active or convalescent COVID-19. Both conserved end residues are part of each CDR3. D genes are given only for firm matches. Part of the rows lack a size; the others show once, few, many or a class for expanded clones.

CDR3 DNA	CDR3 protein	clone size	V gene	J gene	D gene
TGTGCCAGCAGCTACGGGACAGGGGGACGGGTCGCTGAAGCTTTCTTT	CASSYGTGGRVAEAFF	NA	TRBV5-6	TRBJ1-1	TRBD1
TGTGCCAGCAGCTCCGAACAGGCGTCCCATGGCTACACCTTC	CASSSEQASHGYTF	NA	TRBV7-9	TRBJ1-2	NA
TGTGCCAGCAGTGAATGGGGGGGGAATAATTCACCCCTCCACTTT	CASSEWGGNNSPLHF	NA	TRBV25-1	TRBJ1-6	NA
TGTGCCAGCAGCTCACAGGCAAGCACAGATACGCAGTATTTT	CASSSQASTDTQYF	NA	TRBV11-1	TRBJ2-3	NA
TGCGCCAGCAGCCTCCCAAGCGGGCAGGGTGAGCAGTTCTTC	CASSLPSGQGEQFF	NA	TRBV4-1	TRBJ2-1	NA
TGTGCCAGCGAGGACAGGGGATCAGGAAACACCATATATTTT	CASEDRGSGNTIYF	few	TRBV28	TRBJ1-3	TRBD1
TGTGCCAGAAGCTCGGGACAGGGGCCCCGTAACTATGGCTACACCTTC	CARSSGQGPRNYGYTF	NA	TRBV5-3	TRBJ1-2	TRBD1
TGTGCCAGCAGCTTAGGAGACCTTGACTACAATGAGCAGTTCTTC	CASSLGDLDYNEQFF	few	TRBV7-3	TRBJ2-1	NA
TGTGCCAGCACCGCTGACTACGTCACCGGGGAGCTGTTTTTT	CASTADYVTGELFF	few	TRBV7-2	TRBJ2-2	NA
TGTGCCTGCAGGGGGGGATTGAAAAAACTGTTTTTT	CACRGGLKKLFF	NA	TRBV28	TRBJ1-4	TRBD1
TGTGCCAGCAGAGGGGAGGGGAACACCGGGGAGCTGTTTTTT	CASRGEGNTGELFF	NA	TRBV25-1	TRBJ2-2	TRBD2
TGTGCCAGCAGCCGATCTCATAAGTACCAGGGGGTTTACAATGAGCAGTTCTTC	CASSRSHKYQGVYNEQFF	NA	TRBV13	TRBJ2-1	TRBD1
TGTGCCAGCAGCTTGATCAGGGGCACTCAGCCCCAGCATTTT	CASSLIRGTQPQHF	NA	TRBV7-9	TRBJ1-5	NA
TGTGCCAGCTCACCACCAGGGGGCTATGGCTACACCTTC	CASSPPGGYGYTF	few	TRBV18	TRBJ1-2	NA
TGTGCCAGCAGCTTAGGATCCGGACAGGGGAAGTTCACTGAAGCTTTCTTT	CASSLGSGQGKFTEAFF	few	TRBV7-4	TRBJ1-1	TRBD1
TGTGCCAGCCTAAGACAGGGGGCGCTCACTGAAGCTTTCTTT	CASLRQGALTEAFF	once	TRBV28	TRBJ1-1	TRBD1
TGTGCCAGTAGTATAGAGGCTAGCGGGGGGTATAATGAGCAGTTCTTC	CASSIEASGGYNEQFF	NA	TRBV19	TRBJ2-1	TRBD2
TGTGCCAGTAGGGACAGGGGGGACACCGGGGAGCTGTTTTTT	CASRDRGDTGELFF	NA	TRBV19	TRBJ2-2	TRBD1
TGTGCCAGCAGACATCAGTATGGAGGCAATCAGCCCCAGCATTTT	CASRHQYGGNQPQHF	NA	TRBV28	TRBJ1-5	NA
TGTGCCAGCAGCCGGGACAGGGAGCGAGCTTTCTTT	CASSRDRERAFF	NA	TRBV11-2	TRBJ1-1	TRBD1
TGTGCCAGCAGCAAACCGGACAGGGGGCTGAATTCACCCCTCCACTTT	CASSKPDRGLNSPLHF	NA	TRBV5-4	TRBJ1-6	TRBD1
TGTGCCAGCAGTTACCCGACTAGCGGGGGCACAGATACGCAGTATTTT	CASSYPTSGGTDTQYF	once	TRBV6-6	TRBJ2-3	TRBD2
TGTGCCAGCAGCTCGATTAGATTGTACGAGCAGTACTTC	CASSSIRLYEQYF	NA	TRBV7-2	TRBJ2-7	NA
TGTGCCAGCAGCACCTCGGGAGCGACAGATACGCAGTATTTT	CASSTSGATDTQYF	NA	TRBV7-8	TRBJ2-3	NA
TGTGCCAGGTCGGTCGCGGGGCGAACCTACGAGCAGTACTTC	CARSVAGRTYEQYF	few	TRBV2	TRBJ2-7	NA
TGTGCCAGCAGCCTTCCCAACAGGGAAGCTTTCTTT	CASSLPNREAFF	NA	TRBV5-6	TRBJ1-1	NA
TGTGCCACCGCCCAGGGGCCTATCTATGGCTACACCTTC	CATAQGPIYGYTF	NA	TRBV15	TRBJ1-2	NA
TGCGCCAGCAGCTTGAGGCAGGGCGCGGAGTACACCTTC	CASSLRQGAEYTF	NA	TRBV5-1	TRBJ1-2	NA
TGTGCCAGCAGCCGAGGACTAGCGGGTTACAATGAGCAGTTCTTC	CASSRGLAGYNEQFF	NA	TRBV3-1/TRBV3-2	TRBJ2-1	TRBD2
TGTGCCAGCAGCCCTCAAGGGACTAGCGAGGATGAGCAGTTCTTC	CASSPQGTSEDEQFF	once	TRBV4-2	TRBJ2-1	TRBD2
TGCAGCGTTGTGGGGACTAGCGGGAGACACGAGCAGTACTTC	CSVVGTSGRHEQYF	once	TRBV29-1	TRBJ2-7	TRBD2
TGTGCCAGCAGCACAGGGACAGGGGGCGAGACCCAGTACTTC	CASSTGTGGETQYF	NA	TRBV11-3	TRBJ2-5	TRBD1
TGTGCCAGCAGCTCTGCTAGCAGTTACAATGAGCAGTTCTTC	CASSSASSYNEQFF	NA	TRBV7-9	TRBJ2-1	NA
TGTGCCAGCAGCCCAGGGGGGCAGAGTAACATTCAGTACTTC	CASSPGGQSNIQYF	NA	TRBV7-3	TRBJ2-4	NA
TGTGCCAGTATCCTTCAGGGGGCAAACACTGAAGCTTTCTTT	CASILQGANTEAFF	NA	TRBV19	TRBJ1-1	TRBD1
TGTGCCAGCAGCATCAAAATAAGCCTGGCGGGAGGGACAAATCTCTACAATGAGCAGTTCTTC	CASSIKISLAGGTNLYNEQFF	NA	TRBV7-9	TRBJ2-1	TRBD2
TGTGCCACCAGCAGAGCGGTTTCGAACACCGGGGAGCTGTTTTTT	CATSRAVSNTGELFF	NA	TRBV15	TRBJ2-2	NA
TGTGCCAGCAGCCCCTGGAGCTATGGCTACACCTTC	CASSPWSYGYTF	NA	TRBV11-2	TRBJ1-2	NA
TGTGCCAGCAGTTATGCCGTGGGAGCCGCCGACGAGCAGTACTTC	CASSYAVGAADEQYF	NA	TRBV6-6	TRBJ2-7	NA
TGTGCCAGCAGCGTCCAAGGGCGGGAGCTAAAAGATACGCAGTATTTT	CASSVQGRELKDTQYF	NA	TRBV5-6	TRBJ2-3	TRBD2
TGTGCCAGCAGCCCCGTAAACGAGCAGTACTTC	CASSPVNEQYF	NA	TRBV21-1	TRBJ2-7	NA
TGTGCCAGCAGACACTGGGACAGGGACTATGGCTACACCTTC	CASRHWDRDYGYTF	NA	TRBV6-5	TRBJ1-2	TRBD1
TGTGCCAGCAGTGATTGGGGGGCGGGGGGCAATCAGCCCCAGCATTTT	CASSDWGAGGNQPQHF	NA	TRBV2	TRBJ1-5	NA
TGTGCTAGTGACTCGGACGAGGGAGGAAATCAGCCCCAGCATTTT	CASDSDEGGNQPQHF	NA	TRBV12-5	TRBJ1-5	NA
TGTGCGAGCAGCCGTAACACAGATACGCAGTATTTT	CASSRNTDTQYF	NA	TRBV12-3/TRBV12-4	TRBJ2-3	NA
TGCGCCAGCAGCTTGGGACAGGGGAAACTCCTCTATGGCTACACCTTC	CASSLGQGKLLYGYTF	NA	TRBV5-1	TRBJ1-2	TRBD1
TGTGCCAGCAGTTTTGGGACGGGGGTCAATCAGCCCCAGCATTTT	CASSFGTGVNQPQHF	once	TRBV27	TRBJ1-5	NA
TGTGCCAGCAGTGGGGGACATCGGGCCCTCTATGGCTACACCTTC	CASSGGHRALYGYTF	NA	TRBV2	TRBJ1-2	NA
TGTGCCAGCAGCGCGGGACAGGGGGCCTACGAGCAGTACTTC	CASSAGQGAYEQYF	NA	TRBV6-5	TRBJ2-7	TRBD1
TGTGCCAGCAGTGAAAGTTTGAGCGGGGGGACAGATACGCAGTATTTT	CASSESLSGGTDTQYF	NA	TRBV6-1	TRBJ2-3	TRBD2
TGTGCCAGCAGCACACGACTAGCGGGAGCTCCTCGCACAGATACGCAGTATTTT	CASSTRLAGAPRTDTQYF	NA	TRBV21-1	TRBJ2-3	NA
TGTGCCAGCAGGACAGACAGGGCGTATTATGGCTACACCTTC	CASRTDRAYYGYTF	NA	TRBV6-5	TRBJ1-2	TRBD1
TGCAGTGGATGGACAGCAACCTACGAGCAGTACTTC	CSGWTATYEQYF	NA	TRBV29-1	TRBJ2-7	NA
TGTGCCAGACTAGCGGGAGGGCCTGGGGAGCAGTACTTC	CARLAGGPGEQYF	NA	TRBV6-5	TRBJ2-7	TRBD2
TGTGCCAGCAGCAAATTAGCAGGGTCTGGCTACACCTTC	CASSKLAGSGYTF	NA	TRBV6-5	TRBJ1-2	NA
TGCAGCGTTGTTAGGGTAATGGGGGGGACTGAAGCTTTCTTT	CSVVRVMGGTEAFF	NA	TRBV29-1	TRBJ1-1	NA
TGCGCCAGCAGCTTGTCCAGTCAGGCGAACACCGGGGAGCTGTTTTTT	CASSLSSQANTGELFF	many	TRBV5-1	TRBJ2-2	NA